These 18 T cell receptor beta chains share one sample of origin, sequenced in a study of blood T cell repertoires in COVID-19. The assay was immunoSEQ multiplex PCR, and TCRdb's table has in-frame clones only and misses some. The sample has 95,000 to 100,000 clones, around 87% seen once. Specimen: peripheral blood. All receptors come from a woman aged 30 to 39 with acute or convalescent COVID-19.

The V gene is TRBV13, the J gene TRBJ2-3, with a weak D call TRBD2 (6 bases). V was pared by 3 bases and J by 6 bases, with 16 bases between. The CDR3 loop spans 15 amino acids. Germline V gene data show CDR1 as PRHDT and CDR2 as FYEKMQ (reference sequence). The chain's CDR3 is CASSLGTQEVDTQYF. Here the CDR3 DNA reads TGTGCCAGCAGCTTGGGGACTCAAGAGGTTGATACGCAGTATTTT.

The V and J genes are TRBV2 and TRBJ1-4, with D possibly being TRBD1 (5 bases). The V and J ends lost 6 bases and 6 bases respectively, with 17 bases between them. This CDR3 comprises 15 residues. From germline, CDR1 is SNHLY and CDR2 FYNNEI. The CDR3 coding sequence is TGTGCCAGCAGGGGGATCAGGGTAGGGGATGAAAAACTGTTTTTT. It codes for CASRGIRVGDEKLFF.

In nucleotides, the CDR3 is TGTGCCAGCAGTTCGCCTCAGGGTACCAGCTACGAGCAGTACTTC. Translation gives CASSSPQGTSYEQYF. The J gene is TRBJ2-7, the V gene TRBV28; D is perhaps TRBD1 (5 bases). Deletions cut 4 bases from V and 3 bases from J, with 16 bases between. CDR3 length: 15 amino acids. Germline CDR1 reads MDHEN; CDR2 reads SYDVKM.

The rearrangement uses TRBV20-1 and TRBJ2-7; 10 bases match TRBD2. The ends lost 3 bases at V and 1 base at J; junction bases unmatched: 12. Germline V lookup: CDR1 DFQATT, CDR2 SNEGSKA (reference sequence). The length of the CDR3 is 17 residues. The CDR3 region is CSASGQGISGGSYEQYF. The CDR3 bases are TGCAGTGCTAGTGGCCAGGGCATTAGCGGGGGGTCCTACGAGCAGTACTTC.

This clone was observed a single time. The V call is TRBV7-3, the J call TRBJ1-1, with D unclear. The CDR3 is 14 amino acids. V was cut by 5 bases and J by 0 bases, with 10 bases left in between. The germline V gene has CDR1 SGHTA and CDR2 FQGTGA. CDR3: CASSPTVMNTEAFF. The CDR3 region has the DNA TGTGCCAGCAGCCCTACAGTGATGAACACTGAAGCTTTCTTT. The variable domain in full, completed from reference TRBV7-3 and TRBJ1-1, reads GAGVSQTPSNKVTEKGKYVELRCDPISGHTALYWYRQSLGQGPEFLIYFQGTGAADDSGLPNDRFFAVRPEGSVSTLKIQRTERGDSAVYLCASSPTVMNTEAFFGQGTRLTVV.

The chain joins TRBV18 to TRBJ2-5; possible D gene TRBD1, 5 bases. With 1 base removed from V and 0 bases from J, the gap between germline ends came to 9 bases. Germline lookup yields CDR1 KGHSH and CDR2 LQKENI. The CDR3 runs 15 residues. CDR3: CASSPRWTHQETQYF. For the CDR3, the DNA is TGTGCCAGCTCACCACGGTGGACACACCAAGAGACCCAGTACTTC. Full variable domain (outside the CDR3, taken from reference TRBV18 and TRBJ2-5): NAGVMQNPRHLVRRRGQEARLRCSPMKGHSHVYWYRQLPEEGLKFMVYLQKENIIDESGMPKERFSAEFPKEGPSILRIQQVVRGDSAAYFCASSPRWTHQETQYFGPGTRLLVL.

The V and J genes are TRBV19 and TRBJ1-1; D uncertain. Germline V gives CDR1 LNHDA, CDR2 SQIVND (reference sequence). V was pared by 8 bases and J by 9 bases, with 25 bases between. This CDR3 region has 15 residues. CDR3 DNA sequence: TGTGCCAGTGGCCCCGTGAGCGGCCATGCCATAAAAGCTTTCTTT. Translation gives CASGPVSGHAIKAFF. Supplemented by reference TRBV19 and TRBJ1-1, the full variable domain reads DGGITQSPKYLFRKEGQNVTLSCEQNLNHDAMYWYRQDPGQGLRLIYYSQIVNDFQKGDIAEGYSVSREKKESFPLTVTSAQKNPTAFYLCASGPVSGHAIKAFFGQGTRLTVV.

The CDR3 coding sequence is TGTGCCAGCAGTTTATTACCCCCTACCTACGAGCAGTACTTC. Its protein product is CASSLLPPTYEQYF. J is TRBJ2-7 and V is TRBV28; no clear D gene. Germline CDR1 MDHEN, CDR2 SYDVKM. V lost 1 base to trimming and J lost 2 bases, with 9 bases between them. The CDR3 spans 14 residues.

V usage is TRBV4-1 and J usage is TRBJ1-4; 7 bases are a match to TRBD1. The junction had 6 bases not matched to a gene; V was cut back by 0 bases and J by 8 bases. Germline V gives CDR1 MGHRA, CDR2 YSYEKL. The CDR3 loop spans 15 amino acids. CDR3 protein: CASSQDRQGWEKLFF. In nucleotides, the CDR3 is TGCGCCAGCAGCCAAGATCGACAGGGTTGGGAAAAACTGTTTTTT.

This clone was seen a single time. This chain links TRBV5-1 with TRBJ2-2, with a possible D match to TRBD2 (6 bases). The germline gives CDR1 SGHRS, CDR2 YFSETQ. The CDR3 has 14 amino acids. Trimming cost V 4 bases and J 9 bases, with 16 bases left between them. The CDR3 protein is CASSATGGSRELFF. The DNA of the CDR3 is TGCGCCAGCAGCGCCACCGGGGGTAGCAGGGAGCTGTTTTTT.

This clone was found once. This chain connects TRBV15 to TRBJ1-4; 7 bases line up with TRBD1. Trimming removed 8 bases from V and 3 bases from J; junction bases left unmatched: 3. The CDR3 runs 13 residues. The germline gives CDR1 LNHNV, CDR2 YYDKDF (reference sequence). Here the CDR3 reads CATVDRANEKLFF. CDR3 coding DNA: TGTGCCACCGTCGACAGGGCTAATGAAAAACTGTTTTTT.

J is TRBJ1-5 and V is TRBV30; 10 positions match TRBD1. Unmatched junction bases numbered 5, after V lost 2 bases and J lost 4 bases. From germline, CDR1 is GTSNPN and CDR2 SVGIG (reference sequence). The CDR3 consists of 15 residues. CDR3: CAWSPPGQGNQPQHF. CDR3 in DNA: TGTGCCTGGAGTCCCCCGGGACAGGGGAATCAGCCCCAGCATTTT.

The chain is built from TRBV6-4 and TRBJ1-6; the D is unclear. With 3 bases removed from V and 10 bases from J, the gap between germline ends came to 10 bases. The CDR3 is 13 amino acids. The germline V gene has CDR1 MRHNA and CDR2 SNTAGT. The CDR3 DNA sequence: TGTGCCAGCAGTGAGGGAGAAGGATCACCCCTCCACTTT. This codes for CASSEGEGSPLHF.

This sequence joins TRBV9 and TRBJ2-7, with TRBD2 as a possible D gene (6 bases). Germline V lookup: CDR1 SGDLS, CDR2 YYNGEE. Trimming pared 4 bases from V and 4 bases from J, leaving 18 bases between. This CDR3 is built from 15 residues. The CDR3 protein is CASSPYPGVAYEQYF. The CDR3 DNA reads TGTGCCAGCAGCCCTTACCCGGGAGTCGCTTACGAGCAGTACTTC.

This CDR3 reads CAWSVGTDQPQHF. In DNA, the CDR3 is TGTGCCTGGAGTGTCGGGACTGATCAGCCCCAGCATTTT. This chain links TRBV30 with TRBJ1-5; the D gene is possibly TRBD1 (5 bases). There are 13 residues in the CDR3. V was trimmed by 0 bases and J by 5 bases, leaving 8 bases between them. Germline CDR1 is GTSNPN and CDR2 is SVGIG (reference sequence).

The V call is TRBV5-6, the J call TRBJ2-2, with D possibly matching TRBD2 (5 bases). With 4 bases removed from V and 4 bases from J, the gap between germline ends came to 14 bases. The V gene's germline CDR1 is SGHDT and CDR2 YYEEEE. The CDR3 sequence is 15 residues long. The CDR3: CASSTVGVATGELFF. The DNA of the CDR3 is TGTGCCAGCAGCACCGTCGGGGTGGCCACCGGGGAGCTGTTTTTT.

The rearrangement links TRBV28 to TRBJ1-2, with D possibly TRBD1 on 5 matching bases. Germline values: CDR1 MDHEN, CDR2 SYDVKM. The CDR3 sequence is 12 residues long. V lost 4 bases and J 5 bases, leaving 8 bases between the germline ends. CDR3 in DNA: TGTGCCAGCAGTTCAGACAGATATGGCTACACCTTC. Translating it yields CASSSDRYGYTF.

The chain has TRBV18 and TRBJ1-3, with 8 nucleotides matching TRBD1. This CDR3 has 16 residues. Losses at the gene ends were 3 bases for V and 0 bases for J; bases not matched to a gene: 4. In germline, CDR1 is KGHSH, CDR2 LQKENI. The CDR3 sequence is CASSPRDRPSGNTIYF. CDR3 nucleotides: TGTGCCAGCTCACCCAGGGACAGGCCCTCTGGAAACACCATATATTTT.